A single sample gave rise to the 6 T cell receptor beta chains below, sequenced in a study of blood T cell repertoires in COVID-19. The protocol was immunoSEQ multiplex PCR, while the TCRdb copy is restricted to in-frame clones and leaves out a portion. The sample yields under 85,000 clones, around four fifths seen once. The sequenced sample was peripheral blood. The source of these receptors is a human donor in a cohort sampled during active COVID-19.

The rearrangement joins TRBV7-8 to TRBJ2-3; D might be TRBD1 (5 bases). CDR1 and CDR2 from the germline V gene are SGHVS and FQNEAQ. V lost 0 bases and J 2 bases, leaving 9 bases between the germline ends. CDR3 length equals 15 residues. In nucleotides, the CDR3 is TGTGCCAGCAGCTTAGCGCAGGGTTTCACAGATACGCAGTATTTT. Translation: CASSLAQGFTDTQYF.

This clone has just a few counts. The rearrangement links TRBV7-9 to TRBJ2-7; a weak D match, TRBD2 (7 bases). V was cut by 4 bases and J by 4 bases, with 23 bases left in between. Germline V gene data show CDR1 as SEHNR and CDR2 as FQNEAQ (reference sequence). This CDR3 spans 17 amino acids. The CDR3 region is CASSWDPSRGALYEQYF. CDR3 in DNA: TGTGCCAGCAGCTGGGATCCATCCCGGGGGGCTTTGTACGAGCAGTACTTC.

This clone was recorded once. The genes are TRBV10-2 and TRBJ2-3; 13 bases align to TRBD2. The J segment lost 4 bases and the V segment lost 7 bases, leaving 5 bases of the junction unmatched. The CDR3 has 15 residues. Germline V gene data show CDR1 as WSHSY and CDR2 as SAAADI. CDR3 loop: CASISGLAGPDTQYF. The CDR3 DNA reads TGCGCCAGCATTTCGGGACTAGCGGGACCAGATACGCAGTATTTT.

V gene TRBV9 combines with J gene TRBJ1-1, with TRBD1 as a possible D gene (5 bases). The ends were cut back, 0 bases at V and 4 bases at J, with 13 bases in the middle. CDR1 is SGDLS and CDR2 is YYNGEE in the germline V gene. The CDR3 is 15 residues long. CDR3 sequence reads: CASSVEVGLGTEAFF. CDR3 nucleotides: TGTGCCAGCAGCGTAGAGGTGGGGCTGGGCACTGAAGCTTTCTTT.

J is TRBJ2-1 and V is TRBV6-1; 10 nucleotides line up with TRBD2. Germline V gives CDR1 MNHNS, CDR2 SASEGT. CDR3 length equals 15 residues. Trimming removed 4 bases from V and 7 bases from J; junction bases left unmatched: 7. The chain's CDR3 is CASSAAGGLSNEQFF. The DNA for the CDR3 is TGTGCCAGCAGTGCAGCGGGGGGGTTAAGTAATGAGCAGTTCTTC.

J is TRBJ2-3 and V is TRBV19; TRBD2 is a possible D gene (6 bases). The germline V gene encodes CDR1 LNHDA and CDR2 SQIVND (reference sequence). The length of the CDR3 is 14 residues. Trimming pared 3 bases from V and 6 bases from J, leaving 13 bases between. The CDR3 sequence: CASSMAPSADTQYF. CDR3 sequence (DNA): TGTGCCAGTAGTATGGCGCCTAGCGCGGATACGCAGTATTTT.